Following are 24 T cell receptor beta chains from one sample sequenced in a study of T cells in Graves' hyperthyroidism and ophthalmopathy. TCR beta CDR3 regions were amplified from RNA transcripts. Using the HTBI primer set, a first-round RT-PCR was run on the TCR CDR3. TCRdb re-analysed the multiplex PCR reads in MiXCR, keeping a single row per CDR3 protein. The profile shows about 400,000 distinct CDR3 sequences, more than 15% of them singletons. Sample: blood. The receptors stem from a woman aged 18-29 years with Graves' hyperthyroidism.

This clonotype was detected many times. The rearrangement joins TRBV6-1 to TRBJ1-2; 8 nucleotides agree with TRBD1. V was clipped by 8 bases and J by 0 bases; unmatched bases: 5. The length of the CDR3 is 14 residues. Per the germline V gene, CDR1 is MNHNS and CDR2 is SASEGT. CDR3 in DNA: TGTGCCAGCGGGGGGACAGGAGCTAACTATGGCTACACCTTC. Encoded protein: CASGGTGANYGYTF.

Points on this clonotype: A much larger clone lies a single base off, so this may be a read error. The chain links TRBV6-5 to TRBJ2-2; tentatively, D is TRBD1 or TRBD2 (5 bases each). Per germline, CDR1 MNHEY and CDR2 SVGAGI. This CDR3 is 15 amino acids long. V was shortened by 4 bases and J by 7 bases, with 16 bases between the two germline ends. CDR3 bases: TGTGCCAGCAGTTTATCCGGGACGACCATCGGGGAGCTGTTTTTT. It is translated as CASSLSGTTIGELFF.

This clonotype appeared many times. The rearrangement links TRBV12-3 or TRBV12-4 to TRBJ1-3; the D gene is possibly TRBD1 (5 bases). The CDR3 covers 15 residues. V gave up 5 bases and J gave up 0 bases, with 11 bases separating them. The CDR3 spells CASSIGASSGNTIYF. The DNA for the CDR3 is TGTGCCAGCAGTATAGGGGCCTCCTCTGGAAACACCATATATTTT.

There are many counts of this clonotype. The rearrangement joins TRBV11-2 to TRBJ1-2; 12 bases match TRBD1. Trimming cost V 6 bases and J 8 bases; bases outside gene matches: 10. The length of the CDR3 is 15 residues. Germline CDR1 and CDR2: SGHAT and FQNNGV. CDR3 protein: CASSQTGQGARGYTF. The CDR3 nucleotides are TGTGCCAGCAGTCAAACGGGACAGGGGGCAAGAGGCTACACCTTC.

The chain joins TRBV28 to TRBJ2-1; TRBD2 matches 8 bases. The V segment lost 3 bases and the J segment 3 bases; nucleotides outside the gene matches: 7. Germline assignment: CDR1 MDHEN and CDR2 SYDVKM. The length of the CDR3 is 16 residues. In DNA, the CDR3 is TGTGCCAGCAGTTTGTTCGTAGCGGGAAACTACAATGAGCAGTTCTTC. Encoded protein: CASSLFVAGNYNEQFF.

The table lists this clonotype with many counts. The genes are TRBV6-6 and TRBJ1-1; D remains ambiguous. This CDR3 comprises 13 residues. V was trimmed by 0 bases and J by 3 bases, leaving 5 bases between them. CDR1 MNHNY and CDR2 SVGAGI come from the germline V gene (reference sequence). The CDR3 here is CASSYSRDTEAFF. The DNA of the CDR3 is TGTGCCAGCAGTTACTCCCGGGACACTGAAGCTTTCTTT.

This clonotype was counted between two and nine times. V usage is TRBV27 and J usage is TRBJ2-5, with a tentative D call TRBD1 (6 bases). Germline values: CDR1 MNHEY, CDR2 SMNVEV (reference sequence). This CDR3 has 13 amino acids. V was trimmed by 5 bases and J by 5 bases, leaving 12 bases between them. The CDR3 sequence is CASSPRQVETQYF. Written as DNA, the CDR3 is TGTGCCAGCAGTCCAAGACAGGTGGAGACCCAGTACTTC.

This clonotype was picked up many times. V gene TRBV19 combines with J gene TRBJ1-1, with a possible D match to TRBD1 (5 bases). From germline, CDR1 is LNHDA and CDR2 SQIVND (reference sequence). The CDR3 runs 14 residues. V was cut by 11 bases and J by 2 bases, with 18 bases left in between. CDR3 coding DNA: TGTGCCGCCAGGGAGCAAGGTGGTAACACTGAAGCTTTCTTT. Encoded protein: CAAREQGGNTEAFF. Based on the CDR3 plus reference TRBV19 and TRBJ1-1, the full variable domain is DGGITQSPKYLFRKEGQNVTLSCEQNLNHDAMYWYRQDPGQGLRLIYYSQIVNDFQKGDIAEGYSVSREKKESFPLTVTSAQKNPTAFYLCAAREQGGNTEAFFGQGTRLTVV.

This clonotype has just a few counts. The chain couples TRBV7-2 to TRBJ1-2; no firm D call. Trimming left V 1 base short and J 5 bases short, with 11 bases between. The CDR3 totals 14 residues. Germline CDR1 and CDR2: SGHTA and FQGNSA. CDR3 residues: CASSLGLRIYGYTF. In DNA form, the CDR3 reads TGTGCCAGCAGCTTAGGCCTGAGAATTTATGGCTACACCTTC.

This clonotype was seen a handful of times. The chain is built from TRBV10-2 and TRBJ2-7; weak D call: TRBD2 (6 bases). The V end was cut by 6 bases, the J end by 0 bases, with 12 bases between. CDR3 length: 14 amino acids. CDR1 WSHSY and CDR2 SAAADI come from the germline V gene. CDR3 bases: TGCGCCAGCAGAGGCGCGGGGAGCTCCTACGAGCAGTACTTC. Amino acid sequence: CASRGAGSSYEQYF.

This clonotype was observed at least ten times. The CDR3 sequence: CASSQFTLAGVGQETQYF. The DNA for the CDR3 is TGTGCCAGCAGCCAATTTACACTAGCGGGGGTAGGGCAAGAGACCCAGTACTTC. The chain couples TRBV3-1 to TRBJ2-5; 11 positions match TRBD2. J was trimmed by 2 bases and V by 2 bases; bases with no gene match: 10. Per germline, CDR1 LGHDT and CDR2 YNNKEL (reference sequence). The CDR3 loop spans 18 amino acids.

Ten or more counts support this clonotype. This chain connects TRBV9 to TRBJ2-2; 10 positions agree with TRBD2. From germline, CDR1 is SGDLS and CDR2 YYNGEE. The CDR3 spans 14 residues. The ends lost 7 bases at V and 2 bases at J; junction bases unmatched: 2. The CDR3 spells CASGTSANTGELFF. In nucleotides, the CDR3 is TGTGCCAGCGGGACTAGCGCAAACACCGGGGAGCTGTTTTTT.

This clonotype was seen at least ten times. The chain combines TRBV20-1 with TRBJ2-4, with D unresolved. The CDR3 runs to 14 residues. From germline, CDR1 is DFQATT and CDR2 SNEGSKA (reference sequence). Trimming left V 5 bases short and J 0 bases short, with 11 bases between. Here the CDR3 DNA reads TGCAGTGCTCTTCCTCCGGGAGCCAAAAACATTCAGTACTTC. It codes for CSALPPGAKNIQYF.

This clonotype has at least ten counts. The rearrangement uses TRBV11-2 and TRBJ2-1; perhaps TRBD1 as D (5 bases). This CDR3 contains 13 residues. Germline CDR1 and CDR2: SGHAT and FQNNGV. The V end was cut by 5 bases, the J end by 3 bases, with 8 bases between. The chain's CDR3 is CASSGRVYNEQFF. In nucleotides, the CDR3 is TGTGCCAGCAGCGGCAGGGTCTACAATGAGCAGTTCTTC.

The sample holds a few counts of this clonotype. The V gene is TRBV15, the J gene TRBJ2-1; the match to TRBD2 covers 11 bases. The trim removed 3 bases at V and 4 bases at J, leaving 2 bases unmatched. CDR3 length: 15 amino acids. Germline V gene lookup returns CDR1 LNHNV and CDR2 YYDKDF (reference sequence). CDR3 residues: CATSRGLAVYNEQFF. The CDR3 nucleotides read TGTGCCACCAGCAGGGGACTAGCGGTTTACAATGAGCAGTTCTTC.

This clonotype is termed medium-sized. The CDR3, as DNA: TGTGCCACCAAGACTAGGGGGAGAACAGATACGCAGTATTTT. Its translation: CATKTRGRTDTQYF. The gene calls are TRBV7-2 and TRBJ2-3; D might be TRBD1 or TRBD2, each matching 6 bases. The germline V gene has CDR1 SGHTA and CDR2 FQGNSA. Deletions cut 10 bases from V and 3 bases from J, with 17 bases between. CDR3 length: 14 residues.

The chain joins TRBV19 to TRBJ1-5; D gene uncertain. Trimming pared 2 bases from V and 2 bases from J, leaving 10 bases between. This CDR3 has 15 residues. Germline CDR1 reads LNHDA; CDR2 reads SQIVND (reference sequence). As DNA, the CDR3 is TGTGCCAGTAGTATACAACAGTCAGGCAATCAGCCCCAGCATTTT. This sequence encodes CASSIQQSGNQPQHF. Together with reference TRBV19 and TRBJ1-5, the CDR3 gives the full variable domain: DGGITQSPKYLFRKEGQNVTLSCEQNLNHDAMYWYRQDPGQGLRLIYYSQIVNDFQKGDIAEGYSVSREKKESFPLTVTSAQKNPTAFYLCASSIQQSGNQPQHFGDGTRLSIL.

This clonotype was detected ten times or more. The chain has TRBV27 and TRBJ2-1; possibly TRBD1 or TRBD2 for D (5 bases each). V lost 7 bases, J lost 0 bases, and 16 bases lay in between. CDR1 and CDR2 (germline): MNHEY, SMNVEV (reference sequence). The CDR3 loop spans 16 amino acids. The CDR3 DNA follows: TGTGCCAGCAAGCCCGGGACCGACATCTCCTACAATGAGCAGTTCTTC. This gives the protein CASKPGTDISYNEQFF.

The chain joins TRBV27 to TRBJ1-1; tentatively, D is TRBD1 (6 bases). Germline V CDR1 and CDR2: MNHEY, SMNVEV (reference sequence). The CDR3 is 12 amino acids. V lost 6 bases to trimming and J lost 3 bases, with 8 bases between them. The CDR3 DNA follows: TGTGCCAGCAGGGACAGACACACTGAAGCTTTCTTT. Amino acid sequence: CASRDRHTEAFF.

This CDR3 reads CASSLAGVLDEQFF. Here the CDR3 DNA reads TGTGCCAGCAGCCTAGCGGGAGTTCTCGATGAGCAGTTCTTC. The V call is TRBV5-4, the J call TRBJ2-1, with 10 nucleotides matching TRBD2. V was clipped by 4 bases and J by 8 bases; unmatched bases: 6. The CDR3 is 14 amino acids. From germline, CDR1 is SGHNT and CDR2 YYREEE (reference sequence). The full variable domain, with the rest looked up from reference TRBV5-4 and TRBJ2-1, is ETGVTQSPTHLIKTRGQQVTLRCSSQSGHNTVSWYQQALGQGPQFIFQYYREEENGRGNFPPRFSGLQFPNYSSELNVNALELDDSALYLCASSLAGVLDEQFFGPGTRLTVL.

Comment on this clonotype: A much larger clone differs from this one at a single base, so this may be a read error. The chain has TRBV20-1 and TRBJ1-1; D gene unclear. Deletions cut 1 base from V and 4 bases from J, with 13 bases between. The CDR3 contains 14 residues. Germline V gives CDR1 DFQATT, CDR2 SNEGSKA (reference sequence). CDR3 in amino acids: CSARALRAGTEAFF. The CDR3 region has the DNA TGCAGTGCTAGAGCCCTCAGAGCGGGCACTGAAGCTTTCTTT.

This clonotype was found many times. The chain has TRBV3-1 and TRBJ1-2, with 8 nucleotides matching TRBD1. The trim removed 4 bases at V and 7 bases at J, leaving 11 bases unmatched. CDR1 and CDR2 (germline): LGHDT, YNNKEL (reference sequence). The CDR3 is 15 amino acids. The CDR3 loop is CASSRGQGQGVGYTF. The CDR3 DNA reads TGTGCCAGCAGCCGCGGACAGGGCCAAGGAGTTGGCTACACCTTC.

The J gene is TRBJ1-2, the V gene TRBV9; no reliable D call. CDR1 and CDR2 (germline): SGDLS, YYNGEE. The length of the CDR3 is 15 residues. V was cut by 0 bases and J by 4 bases, with 13 bases left in between. CDR3 bases: TGTGCCAGCAGCGTAGGGCAGGACGTTTTCTATGGCTACACCTTC. Amino acid sequence: CASSVGQDVFYGYTF.

This clonotype was seen only a few times. This sequence joins TRBV12-3 or TRBV12-4 and TRBJ2-5; TRBD2 might be the D (7 bases). This CDR3 comprises 15 residues. Trimming took off 1 base at V and 5 bases at J, with 14 bases between the two ends. The CDR3 loop is CASSLDLGGRETQYF. In nucleotides, the CDR3 is TGTGCCAGCAGTTTAGATTTGGGGGGGCGGGAGACCCAGTACTTC.